This T cell receptor (beta chain) was sequenced during a study of neoadjuvant nivolumab and ipilimumab in lung cancer. Study context: Nivolumab 3 mg/kg was given days 1, 15 and 29, plus ipilimumab 1 mg/kg day 1 in combination.

Overall study results and limits: TCR sequencing covered a small number of samples. TCR richness and clonality were higher in tumors than adjacent uninvolved lung.

As to this clone: Its cognate antigen is unknown.

Repertoires were generated with immunoSEQ multiplex PCR, while TCRdb's copy carries only in-frame clones and drops some. This table has 30,000 to 45,000 clones, approximately 92% appearing once. The CDR3 has 15 residues. CDR1 is MNHEY and CDR2 is SVGAGI in the germline V gene. The J segment lost 4 bases and the V segment lost 4 bases, leaving 8 bases of the junction unmatched. The receptor was derived from an adult with non-small cell lung cancer. The V gene is TRBV6-5, the J gene TRBJ2-7; TRBD1 aligns across 9 bases. The starting material was peripheral blood, obtained before neoadjuvant nivolumab, alone or with ipilimumab. CDR3 nucleotide sequence: TGTGCCAGCAGTTCCGAGACAGGGGGACTATACGAGCAGTACTTC. This sequence encodes CASSSETGGLYEQYF.